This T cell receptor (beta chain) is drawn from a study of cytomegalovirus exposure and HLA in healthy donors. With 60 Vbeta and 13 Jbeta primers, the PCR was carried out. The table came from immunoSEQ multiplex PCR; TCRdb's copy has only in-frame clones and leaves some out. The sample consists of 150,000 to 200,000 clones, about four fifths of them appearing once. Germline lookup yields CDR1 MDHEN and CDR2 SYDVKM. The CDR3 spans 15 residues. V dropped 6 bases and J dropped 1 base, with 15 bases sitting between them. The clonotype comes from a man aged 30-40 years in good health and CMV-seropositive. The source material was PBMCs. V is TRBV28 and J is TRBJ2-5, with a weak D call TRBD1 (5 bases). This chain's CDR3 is CASRTTGHSQETQYF. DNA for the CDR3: TGTGCCAGCAGGACCACAGGACATTCCCAAGAGACCCAGTACTTC.